This T cell receptor beta chain came from a study of cytomegalovirus exposure and HLA in healthy donors. Broader study findings: The study recorded over 150 TCR beta chains that were cytomegalovirus-associated. In a later analysis, a missense DCLRE1C variant was linked to TCR beta V- and J-gene trimming.

Note on this clone: Its antigen is currently unknown.

V was trimmed by 0 bases and J by 2 bases, leaving 8 bases between them. This CDR3 is built from 14 residues. Germline loops: CDR1 SGHRS, CDR2 YFSETQ. 13 Jbeta primers and 60 Vbeta primers were used for the PCR. Clones were read by immunoSEQ multiplex PCR, and TCRdb kept only the in-frame ones, dropping some. The data show under 110,000 clones, over 70% seen once. The sequenced sample consisted of PBMCs. The chain carries TRBV5-1 and TRBJ2-5, with D uncertain. The origin of this receptor is a boy younger than 18 in good health and CMV-seronegative. DNA for the CDR3: TGCGCCAGCAGCTTGGACTCGTTACAAGAGACCCAGTACTTC. Translated, it gives CASSLDSLQETQYF. The full variable domain, with the rest looked up from reference TRBV5-1 and TRBJ2-5, is KAGVTQTPRYLIKTRGQQVTLSCSPISGHRSVSWYQQTPGQGLQFLFEYFSETQRNKGNFPGRFSGRQFSNSRSEMNVSTLELGDSALYLCASSLDSLQETQYFGPGTRLLVL.